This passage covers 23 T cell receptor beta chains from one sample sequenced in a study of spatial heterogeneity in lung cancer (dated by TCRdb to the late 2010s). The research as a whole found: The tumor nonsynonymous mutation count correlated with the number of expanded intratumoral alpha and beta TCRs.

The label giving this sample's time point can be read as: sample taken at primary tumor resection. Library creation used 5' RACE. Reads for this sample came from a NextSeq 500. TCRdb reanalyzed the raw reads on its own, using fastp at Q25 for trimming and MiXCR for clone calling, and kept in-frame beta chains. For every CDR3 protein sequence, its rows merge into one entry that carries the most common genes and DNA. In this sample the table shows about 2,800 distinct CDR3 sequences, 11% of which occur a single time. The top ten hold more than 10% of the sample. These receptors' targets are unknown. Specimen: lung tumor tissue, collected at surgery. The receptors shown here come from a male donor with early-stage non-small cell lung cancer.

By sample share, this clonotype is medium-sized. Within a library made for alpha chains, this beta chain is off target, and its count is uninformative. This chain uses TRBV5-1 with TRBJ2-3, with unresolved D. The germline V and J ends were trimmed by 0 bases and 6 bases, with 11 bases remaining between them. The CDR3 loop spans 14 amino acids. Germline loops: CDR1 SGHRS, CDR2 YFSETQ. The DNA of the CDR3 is TGCGCCAGCAGCTTGGCCTGGACCCCGGATACGCAGTATTTT. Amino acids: CASSLAWTPDTQYF.

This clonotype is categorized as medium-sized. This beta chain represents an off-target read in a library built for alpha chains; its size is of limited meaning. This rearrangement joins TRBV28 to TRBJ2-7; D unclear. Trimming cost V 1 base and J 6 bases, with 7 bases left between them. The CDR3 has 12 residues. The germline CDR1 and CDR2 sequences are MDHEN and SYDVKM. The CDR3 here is CASSLSASEQYF. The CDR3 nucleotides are TGTGCCAGCAGTTTATCGGCCTCCGAGCAGTACTTC.

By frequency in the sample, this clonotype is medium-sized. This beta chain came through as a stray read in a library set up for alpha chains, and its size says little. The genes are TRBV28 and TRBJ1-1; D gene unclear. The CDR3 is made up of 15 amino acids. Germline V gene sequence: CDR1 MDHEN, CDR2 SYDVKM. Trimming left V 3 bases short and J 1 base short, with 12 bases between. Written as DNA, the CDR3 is TGTGCCAGCAGTTTGTGGCAGAGACCGAACACTGAAGCTTTCTTT. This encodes CASSLWQRPNTEAFF.

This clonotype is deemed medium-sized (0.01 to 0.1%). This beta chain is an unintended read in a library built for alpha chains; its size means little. The CDR3 is CASRAHGGSTEAFF. The CDR3 DNA reads as TGTGCCAGCAGGGCACACGGGGGTTCCACTGAAGCTTTCTTT. The rearrangement joins TRBV28 to TRBJ1-1; TRBD1 might be the D (5 bases). Germline values: CDR1 MDHEN, CDR2 SYDVKM. This CDR3 contains 14 residues. With 6 bases removed from V and 4 bases from J, the gap between germline ends came to 15 bases.

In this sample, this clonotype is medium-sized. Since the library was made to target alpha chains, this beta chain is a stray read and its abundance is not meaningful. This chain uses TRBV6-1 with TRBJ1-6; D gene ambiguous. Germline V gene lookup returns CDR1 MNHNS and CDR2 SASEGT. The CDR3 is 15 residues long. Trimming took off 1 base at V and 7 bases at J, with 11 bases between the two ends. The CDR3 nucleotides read TGTGCCAGCAGTGAAGTTCCGGATCCCAATTCACCCCTCCACTTT. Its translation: CASSEVPDPNSPLHF.

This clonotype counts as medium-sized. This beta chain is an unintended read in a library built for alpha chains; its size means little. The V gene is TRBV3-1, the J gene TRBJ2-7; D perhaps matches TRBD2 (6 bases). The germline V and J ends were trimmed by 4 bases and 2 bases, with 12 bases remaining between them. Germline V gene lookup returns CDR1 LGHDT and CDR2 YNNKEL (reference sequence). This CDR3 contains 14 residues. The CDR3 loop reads CASSLRDFPYEQYF. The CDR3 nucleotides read TGTGCCAGCAGCCTCCGGGACTTCCCCTACGAGCAGTACTTC.

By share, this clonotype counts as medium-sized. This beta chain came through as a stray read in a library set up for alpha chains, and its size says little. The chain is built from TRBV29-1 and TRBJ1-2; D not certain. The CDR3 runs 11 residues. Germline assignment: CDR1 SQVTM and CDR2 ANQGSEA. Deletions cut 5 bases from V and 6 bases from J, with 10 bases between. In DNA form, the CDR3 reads TGCAGCGTTCGGCAGAAGGATGGCTACACCTTC. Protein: CSVRQKDGYTF.

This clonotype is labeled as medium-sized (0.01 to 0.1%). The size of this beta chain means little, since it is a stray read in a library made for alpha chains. In DNA, the CDR3 is TGCAGTGCTAGTTCGGGCACCGGGGAGCTGTTTTTT. This sequence encodes CSASSGTGELFF. The chain combines TRBV20-1 with TRBJ2-2; D ambiguous. The germline gives CDR1 DFQATT, CDR2 SNEGSKA (reference sequence). The CDR3 spans 12 residues. Trimming stripped 3 bases from V and 4 bases from J, with 6 bases between.

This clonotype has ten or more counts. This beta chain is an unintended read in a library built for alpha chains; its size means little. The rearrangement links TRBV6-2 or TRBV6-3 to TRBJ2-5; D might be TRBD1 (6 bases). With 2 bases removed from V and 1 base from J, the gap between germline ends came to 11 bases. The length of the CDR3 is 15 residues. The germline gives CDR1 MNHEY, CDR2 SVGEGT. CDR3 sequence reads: CASSYRRQVQETQYF. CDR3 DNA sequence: TGTGCCAGCAGTTACCGAAGACAGGTCCAAGAGACCCAGTACTTC.

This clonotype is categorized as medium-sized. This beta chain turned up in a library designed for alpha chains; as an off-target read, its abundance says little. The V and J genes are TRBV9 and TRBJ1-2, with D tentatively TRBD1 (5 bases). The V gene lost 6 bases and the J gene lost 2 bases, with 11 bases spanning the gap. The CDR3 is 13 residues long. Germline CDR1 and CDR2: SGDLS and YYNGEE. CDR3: CASKRDQNYGYTF. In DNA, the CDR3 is TGTGCCAGCAAGAGGGACCAAAACTATGGCTACACCTTC. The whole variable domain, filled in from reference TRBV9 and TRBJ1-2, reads DSGVTQTPKHLITATGQRVTLRCSPRSGDLSVYWYQQSLDQGLQFLIQYYNGEERAKGNILERFSAQQFPDLHSELNLSSLELGDSALYFCASKRDQNYGYTFGSGTRLTVV.

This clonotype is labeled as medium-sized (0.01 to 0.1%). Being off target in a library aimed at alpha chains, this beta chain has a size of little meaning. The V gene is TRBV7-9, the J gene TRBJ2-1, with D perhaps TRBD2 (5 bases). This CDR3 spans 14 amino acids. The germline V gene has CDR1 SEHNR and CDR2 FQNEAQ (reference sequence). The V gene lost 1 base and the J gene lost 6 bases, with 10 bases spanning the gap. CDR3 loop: CASSLVAGVNEQFF. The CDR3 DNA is TGTGCCAGCAGCTTAGTTGCCGGGGTCAATGAGCAGTTCTTC.

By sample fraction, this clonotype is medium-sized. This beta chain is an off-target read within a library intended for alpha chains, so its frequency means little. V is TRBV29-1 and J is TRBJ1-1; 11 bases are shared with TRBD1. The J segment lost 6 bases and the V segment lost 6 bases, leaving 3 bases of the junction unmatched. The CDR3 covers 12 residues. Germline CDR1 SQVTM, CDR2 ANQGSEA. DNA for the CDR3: TGCAGCGTCGGACAGGGGGCGTCTGAAGCTTTCTTT. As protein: CSVGQGASEAFF.

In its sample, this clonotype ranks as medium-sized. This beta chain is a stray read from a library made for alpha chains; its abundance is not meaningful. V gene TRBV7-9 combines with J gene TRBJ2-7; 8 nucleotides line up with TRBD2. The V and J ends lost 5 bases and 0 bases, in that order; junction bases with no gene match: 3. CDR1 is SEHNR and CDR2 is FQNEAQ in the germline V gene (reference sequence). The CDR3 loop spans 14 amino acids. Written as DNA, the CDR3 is TGTGCCAGCAGCCAACTAGCGGTCTCCTACGAGCAGTACTTC. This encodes CASSQLAVSYEQYF. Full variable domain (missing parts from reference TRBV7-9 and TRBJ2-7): DTGVSQNPRHKITKRGQNVTFRCDPISEHNRLYWYRQTLGQGPEFLTYFQNEAQLEKSRLLSDRFSAERPKGSFSTLEIQRTEQGDSAMYLCASSQLAVSYEQYFGPGTRLTVT.

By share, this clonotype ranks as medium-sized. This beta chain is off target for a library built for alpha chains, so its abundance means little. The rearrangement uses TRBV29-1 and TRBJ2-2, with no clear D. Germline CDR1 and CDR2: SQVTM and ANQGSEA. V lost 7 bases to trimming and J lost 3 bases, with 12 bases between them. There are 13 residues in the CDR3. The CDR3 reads CSAKWAYTGELFF. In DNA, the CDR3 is TGCAGCGCCAAATGGGCCTACACCGGGGAGCTGTTTTTT.

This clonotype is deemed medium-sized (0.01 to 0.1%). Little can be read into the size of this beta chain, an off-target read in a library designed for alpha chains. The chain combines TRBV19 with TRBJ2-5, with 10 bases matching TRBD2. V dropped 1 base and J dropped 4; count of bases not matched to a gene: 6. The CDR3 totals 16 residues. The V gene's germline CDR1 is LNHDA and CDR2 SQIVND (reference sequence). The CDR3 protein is CASSIGSSGRGETQYF. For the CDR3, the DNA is TGTGCCAGTAGTATAGGTTCTAGCGGGAGAGGAGAGACCCAGTACTTC.

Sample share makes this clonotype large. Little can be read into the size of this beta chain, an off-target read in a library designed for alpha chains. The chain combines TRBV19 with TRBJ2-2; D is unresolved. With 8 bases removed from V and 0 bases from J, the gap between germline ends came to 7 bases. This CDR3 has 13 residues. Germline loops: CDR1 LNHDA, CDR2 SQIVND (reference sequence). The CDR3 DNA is TGTGCCAGTGGAAGTACGAACACCGGGGAGCTGTTTTTT. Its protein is CASGSTNTGELFF.

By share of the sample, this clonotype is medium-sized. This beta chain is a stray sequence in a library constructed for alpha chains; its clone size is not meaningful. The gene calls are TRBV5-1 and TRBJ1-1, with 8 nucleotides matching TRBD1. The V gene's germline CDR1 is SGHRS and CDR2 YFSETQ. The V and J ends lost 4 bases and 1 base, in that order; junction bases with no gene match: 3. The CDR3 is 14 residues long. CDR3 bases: TGCGCCAGCAGCAAGGGGACAGGGAACACTGAAGCTTTCTTT. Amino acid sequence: CASSKGTGNTEAFF.

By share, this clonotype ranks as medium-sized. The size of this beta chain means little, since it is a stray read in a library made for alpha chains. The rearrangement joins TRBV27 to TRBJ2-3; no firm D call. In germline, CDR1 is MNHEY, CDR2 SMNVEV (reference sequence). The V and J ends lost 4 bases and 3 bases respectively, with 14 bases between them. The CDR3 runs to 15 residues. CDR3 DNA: TGTGCCAGCAGTTCCCGTCAGAGGCAAACAGATACGCAGTATTTT. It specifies CASSSRQRQTDTQYF.

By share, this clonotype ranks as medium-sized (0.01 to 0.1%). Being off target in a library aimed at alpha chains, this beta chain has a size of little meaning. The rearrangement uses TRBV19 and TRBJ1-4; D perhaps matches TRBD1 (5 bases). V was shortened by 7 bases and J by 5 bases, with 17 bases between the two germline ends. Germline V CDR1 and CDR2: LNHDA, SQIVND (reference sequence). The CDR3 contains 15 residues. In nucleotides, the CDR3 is TGTGCCAGTACCACATTGGGGCAGCCGAATGAAAAACTGTTTTTT. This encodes CASTTLGQPNEKLFF. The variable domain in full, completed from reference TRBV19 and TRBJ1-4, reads DGGITQSPKYLFRKEGQNVTLSCEQNLNHDAMYWYRQDPGQGLRLIYYSQIVNDFQKGDIAEGYSVSREKKESFPLTVTSAQKNPTAFYLCASTTLGQPNEKLFFGSGTQLSVL.

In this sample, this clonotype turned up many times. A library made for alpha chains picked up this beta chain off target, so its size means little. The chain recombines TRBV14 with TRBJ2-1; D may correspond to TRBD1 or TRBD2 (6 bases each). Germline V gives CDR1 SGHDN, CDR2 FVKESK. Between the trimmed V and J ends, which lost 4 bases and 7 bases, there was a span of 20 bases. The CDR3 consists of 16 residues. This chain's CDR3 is CASSPLRGAEWNEQFF. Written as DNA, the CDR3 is TGTGCCAGCAGCCCACTGAGGGGGGCCGAGTGGAATGAGCAGTTCTTC.

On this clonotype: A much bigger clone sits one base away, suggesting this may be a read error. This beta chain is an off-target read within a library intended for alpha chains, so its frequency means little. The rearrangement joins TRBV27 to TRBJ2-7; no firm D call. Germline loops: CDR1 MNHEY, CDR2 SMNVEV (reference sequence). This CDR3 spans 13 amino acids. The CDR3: CDSSSIGFYEQYF. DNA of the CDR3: TGTGACAGCAGTTCAATTGGGTTCTACGAGCAGTACTTC.

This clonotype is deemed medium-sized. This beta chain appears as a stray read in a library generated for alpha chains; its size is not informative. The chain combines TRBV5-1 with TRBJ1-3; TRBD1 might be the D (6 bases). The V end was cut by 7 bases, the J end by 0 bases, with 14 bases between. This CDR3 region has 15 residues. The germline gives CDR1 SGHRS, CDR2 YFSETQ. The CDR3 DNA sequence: TGCGCCAGCGGGTCAGGGGCACGCTCTGGAAACACCATATATTTT. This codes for CASGSGARSGNTIYF.

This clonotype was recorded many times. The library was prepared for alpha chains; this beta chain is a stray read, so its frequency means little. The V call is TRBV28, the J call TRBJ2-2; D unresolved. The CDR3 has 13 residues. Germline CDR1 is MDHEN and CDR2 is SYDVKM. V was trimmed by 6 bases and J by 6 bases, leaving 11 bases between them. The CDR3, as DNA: TGTGCCAGCAGCCCACAGAAGGCCGGGGAGCTGTTTTTT. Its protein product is CASSPQKAGELFF.